The sequence of this T cell receptor beta chain was determined in a study of blood T cell repertoires in COVID-19. At the level of the study: Spain, Italy and the United States supplied samples that represented acute and convalescent COVID-19. T cells, B-cell-depleted T cells, or PBMCs supplied cDNA or gDNA.

In the authors' workflow: Amplification of reference gene primers provided the estimated nucleated cell counts. Using immunoSEQ multiplex PCR, the repertoire was profiled, and TCRdb retains in-frame clones only, with some absent. That table gives V, J and clone size, and the DNA gave D and trimming. Of more than 120,000 clones in the sample, roughly 88% are singletons; the top ten hold 28%. Trimming at V came to 8 bases and at J to 4 bases, leaving 8 bases not matched to a gene. Germline V lookup: CDR1 GTSNPN, CDR2 SVGIG (reference sequence). CDR3 length: 14 residues. The chain recombines TRBV30 with TRBJ2-2; 9 bases are a match to TRBD1. This TCR was recovered from a human donor in a cohort sampled during active COVID-19. Sequencing was done on a sample of peripheral blood. CDR3 bases: TGTGCCCGGACGGACAGGGGAGGCACCGGGGAGCTGTTTTTT. Its translation: CARTDRGGTGELFF.